What follows are 5 T cell receptor beta chains derived from one specimen sequenced in a study of blood T cell repertoires in COVID-19. Sequencing was performed with immunoSEQ multiplex PCR; in TCRdb, only in-frame clones are kept and a portion is missing. Of about 200,000 clones in the sample, around 88% were seen once. The sequenced material came from PBMCs or T cells enriched from blood (not recorded which). These TCRs come from a woman in her 30s who had been exposed to COVID-19.

The sample holds one count of this clone. The chain recombines TRBV14 with TRBJ2-7; the D gene is possibly TRBD1 (6 bases). Germline CDR1 and CDR2: SGHDN and FVKESK. The CDR3 is 15 amino acids. Trimming pared 4 bases from V and 5 bases from J, leaving 18 bases between. CDR3 residues: CASSLSQTGPHEQYF. The CDR3, as DNA: TGTGCCAGCAGCCTCTCGCAGACAGGACCCCACGAGCAGTACTTC.

The rearrangement joins TRBV5-1 to TRBJ2-1, with D uncertain. V dropped 4 bases and J dropped 6 bases, with 14 bases sitting between them. Germline-derived CDR1 and CDR2 are SGHRS and YFSETQ. The CDR3 extends over 14 amino acids. This CDR3 is CASSTRVAGNEQFF. CDR3 bases: TGCGCCAGCAGCACACGGGTAGCCGGCAATGAGCAGTTCTTC.

The gene calls are TRBV18 and TRBJ2-7; the D gene is possibly TRBD2 (5 bases). The length of the CDR3 is 13 residues. With 2 bases removed from V and 2 bases from J, the gap between germline ends came to 7 bases. Germline V gene lookup returns CDR1 KGHSH and CDR2 LQKENI. The CDR3: CASSPAGTYEQYF. CDR3 sequence (DNA): TGTGCCAGCTCACCAGCCGGGACCTACGAGCAGTACTTC.

Concerning this clone: The same CDR3 also results from other DNA sequences found in this sample. The chain recombines TRBV7-6 with TRBJ2-7, with 9 bases matching TRBD1. CDR3 length: 14 amino acids. V lost 5 bases and J lost 4; bases outside the gene matches: 6. Germline CDR1 SGHVS, CDR2 FNYEAQ. The CDR3, as DNA: TGTGCCAGCAGCCCCGGGACAGGGCCGTACGAGCAGTACTTC. Translating it yields CASSPGTGPYEQYF.

This chain connects TRBV5-1 to TRBJ1-2; tentatively, D is TRBD1 (6 bases). Looked up from germline, CDR1 is SGHRS and CDR2 is YFSETQ. V dropped 4 bases and J dropped 7 bases, with 14 bases sitting between them. The CDR3 contains 13 residues. The CDR3 bases are TGCGCCAGCAGCCTAACAGGGAGCCGTGGCTACACCTTC. It codes for CASSLTGSRGYTF.